The 2 T cell receptor beta chains listed next were all sequenced from one sample in a study of T cell repertoires in aging, cancer and after chemotherapy. Amplification of TCR beta used genomic DNA extracted from peripheral blood. TRB rearrangements spanning V, D and J were amplified using mixed TRB-A/B primers. TCRdb re-analysed the multiplex PCR reads in MiXCR, keeping a single row per CDR3 protein. The table includes 8,400 or so distinct CDR3 sequences, under 65% detected once. Input material: blood. The receptors originated from a human donor in good health.

This clonotype occurred a few times. The chain is built from TRBV29-1 and TRBJ1-1; tentative D call: TRBD1 (5 bases). This CDR3 comprises 14 residues. Trimming took 7 bases from V and 2 from J, leaving 17 bases between them. Germline V gene sequence: CDR1 SQVTM, CDR2 ANQGSEA. CDR3 in DNA: TGCAGCGGAGGGAGGGGAGCAGGAAACACTGAAGCTTTCTTT. Protein: CSGGRGAGNTEAFF.

This clonotype was seen a handful of times. The J gene is TRBJ2-7, the V gene TRBV30, with 8 positions matching TRBD1. Trimming removed 2 bases from V and 3 bases from J; junction bases left unmatched: 3. Germline V gene data show CDR1 as GTSNPN and CDR2 as SVGIG (reference sequence). There are 13 residues in the CDR3. The CDR3 coding sequence is TGTGCCTGGAGTTTTACAGGGGGCTACGAGCAGTACTTC. Protein sequence: CAWSFTGGYEQYF. The full variable domain, with the rest looked up from reference TRBV30 and TRBJ2-7, is SQTIHQWPATLVQPVGSPLSLECTVEGTSNPNLYWYRQAAGRGLQLLFYSVGIGQISSEVPQNLSASRPQDRQFILSSKKLLLSDSGFYLCAWSFTGGYEQYFGPGTRLTVT.